Below are 17 T cell receptor beta chains sequenced from a single sample in a study of identical twins. MiXCR, applied by TCRdb to the 5' RACE reads, yields one record per CDR3 protein. Among about 700,000 distinct CDR3 sequences listed, over 5% were seen once. The material sequenced was naive T cells sorted from blood. These receptors all stem from a young man in good health.

This clonotype has more than one count but fewer than ten. V and J are TRBV2 and TRBJ2-7; 8 bases are a match to TRBD2. The length of the CDR3 is 13 residues. Germline values: CDR1 SNHLY, CDR2 FYNNEI. V dropped 4 bases and J dropped 6; count of bases not matched to a gene: 5. The CDR3 DNA sequence: TGTGCCAGCAGTGGTAGCGGGATCATCGAGCAGTACGTC. This codes for CASSGSGIIEQYV.

This clonotype was observed many times. V gene TRBV6-1 combines with J gene TRBJ1-1; 7 nucleotides line up with TRBD1. Germline CDR1 MNHNS, CDR2 SASEGT. The V and J ends lost 6 bases and 1 base, in that order; junction bases with no gene match: 5. The CDR3 covers 14 residues. In DNA, the CDR3 is TGTGCCAGCAGGCCGGGGACAGCGAACACTGAAGCTTTCTTT. It encodes CASRPGTANTEAFF.

The chain couples TRBV20-1 to TRBJ2-7; the D is unclear. The CDR3 extends over 14 amino acids. The germline gives CDR1 DFQATT, CDR2 SNEGSKA (reference sequence). V was clipped by 3 bases and J by 2 bases, with 14 bases between them. CDR3 DNA sequence: TGCAGTGCTAGCCCCCCAGACGGCGCCTACGAGCAGTACTTC. This translates into CSASPPDGAYEQYF.

In its sample, this clonotype was seen a few times. The chain combines TRBV4-3 with TRBJ2-7; 10 positions match TRBD1. The CDR3 consists of 17 residues. Losses at the gene ends were 3 bases for V and 7 bases for J; bases not matched to a gene: 15. Germline loops: CDR1 LGHNA, CDR2 YSLEER. This CDR3 is CASSQQHMGQGSWEQYF. CDR3 sequence (DNA): TGCGCCAGCAGCCAGCAACATATGGGACAGGGGTCATGGGAGCAGTACTTC.

V gene TRBV20-1 combines with J gene TRBJ2-1; 7 bases are a match to TRBD2. From germline, CDR1 is DFQATT and CDR2 SNEGSKA (reference sequence). The CDR3 totals 15 residues. After removal of 2 bases from V and 2 bases from J, the junction contained 6 bases not matched to a gene. The CDR3 bases are TGCAGTGCTAGACGAGGCGGGAGAACCTACAATGAGCAGTTCTTC. The encoded protein is CSARRGGRTYNEQFF.

The V call is TRBV12-3 or TRBV12-4, the J call TRBJ2-1; D gene ambiguous. The CDR3 loop spans 14 amino acids. V lost 0 bases to trimming and J lost 6 bases, with 9 bases between them. In DNA form, the CDR3 reads TGTGCCAGCAGTTTAGCGCTTCCTATCAATGAGCAGTTCTTC. Encoded protein: CASSLALPINEQFF.

The chain is built from TRBV7-2 and TRBJ2-1; D unclear. CDR3 size: 11 residues. The germline V and J ends were trimmed by 5 bases and 8 bases, with 7 bases remaining between them. Per germline, CDR1 SGHTA and CDR2 FQGNSA. CDR3 nucleotides: TGTGCCAGCAGCGAATACTATGAGCAGTTCTTC. Encoded protein: CASSEYYEQFF. Full variable domain (rest looked up from reference TRBV7-2 and TRBJ2-1): GAGVSQSPSNKVTEKGKDVELRCDPISGHTALYWYRQSLGQGLEFLIYFQGNSAPDKSGLPSDRFSAERTGGSVSTLTIQRTQQEDSAVYLCASSEYYEQFFGPGTRLTVL.

The chain employs TRBV11-2 and TRBJ2-1; D is unresolved. Germline lookup yields CDR1 SGHAT and CDR2 FQNNGV. Trimming stripped 3 bases from V and 1 base from J, with 13 bases between. There are 16 residues in the CDR3. CDR3 protein: CASSFVTETSYNEQFF. Written as DNA, the CDR3 is TGTGCCAGCAGCTTCGTAACAGAGACATCCTACAATGAGCAGTTCTTC.

This clonotype was recorded many times. The chain has TRBV29-1 and TRBJ2-1; D is uncertain. Trimming left V 8 bases short and J 4 bases short, with 6 bases between. This CDR3 has 10 residues. Germline V gene data show CDR1 as SQVTM and CDR2 as ANQGSEA. CDR3 region: CSTLYNEQFF. DNA of the CDR3: TGCAGCACTCTGTACAATGAGCAGTTCTTC.

This clonotype was recorded a few times. The CDR3 spells CASSLAAGGPKVEQYF. CDR3 nucleotide sequence: TGCGCCAGCAGCTTGGCGGCGGGAGGGCCGAAAGTCGAGCAGTACTTC. This chain joins TRBV5-1 and TRBJ2-7, with 9 bases matching TRBD2. The germline V gene has CDR1 SGHRS and CDR2 YFSETQ. The CDR3 covers 16 residues. The ends lost 0 bases at V and 6 bases at J; junction bases unmatched: 10.

The gene calls are TRBV4-1 and TRBJ2-2; D uncertain. The V end was cut by 0 bases, the J end by 3 bases, with 5 bases between. Germline V gene sequence: CDR1 MGHRA, CDR2 YSYEKL. The CDR3 is 14 amino acids. The CDR3 nucleotides read TGCGCCAGCAGCCAAGAACGGGACACCGGGGAGCTGTTTTTT. Translation: CASSQERDTGELFF.

This clonotype was picked up many times. CDR3 in DNA: TGTGCCAGCAGCCAGGGGGGGTACACTGAAGCTTTCTTT. Translated: CASSQGGYTEAFF. This rearrangement joins TRBV12-3 or TRBV12-4 to TRBJ1-1, with 7 bases matching TRBD1. This CDR3 spans 13 amino acids. The V segment lost 6 bases and the J segment 3 bases; nucleotides outside the gene matches: 4.

This clonotype was recorded many times. This sequence joins TRBV7-9 and TRBJ2-7, with 7 bases aligning to TRBD1. Germline-derived CDR1 and CDR2 are SEHNR and FQNEAQ (reference sequence). The CDR3 runs 14 residues. The V gene end was trimmed by 5 bases and the J gene end by 3 bases; junction bases not matched to a gene: 7. CDR3 protein: CASSPRTGFYEQYF. The DNA of the CDR3 is TGTGCCAGCAGCCCAAGGACAGGTTTCTACGAGCAGTACTTC.

The chain employs TRBV6-4 and TRBJ1-6, with 8 nucleotides matching TRBD1. The length of the CDR3 is 14 residues. V was pared by 4 bases and J by 7 bases, with 3 bases of the junction left unmatched. Per the germline V gene, CDR1 is MRHNA and CDR2 is SNTAGT. The CDR3 reads CASSVGTGNSPLHF. DNA of the CDR3: TGTGCCAGCAGTGTTGGGACAGGCAATTCACCCCTCCACTTT.

This clonotype has more than one count but fewer than ten. This sequence joins TRBV7-9 and TRBJ2-5; no clear D gene. CDR1 SEHNR and CDR2 FQNEAQ come from the germline V gene (reference sequence). The CDR3 sequence is 15 residues long. The V gene lost 0 bases and the J gene lost 0 bases, with 8 bases spanning the gap. CDR3 amino acids: CASSLAPSNQETQYF. For the CDR3, the DNA is TGTGCCAGCAGCTTAGCGCCCTCAAACCAAGAGACCCAGTACTTC.

This clonotype was detected only a few times. The chain employs TRBV6-5 and TRBJ2-7, with TRBD1 matching 9 bases. CDR3 length: 17 amino acids. The ends lost 0 bases at V and 2 bases at J; junction bases unmatched: 8. CDR1 MNHEY and CDR2 SVGAGI come from the germline V gene. This CDR3 reads CASSYSTPGQGPYEQYF. The CDR3 DNA reads TGTGCCAGCAGTTACTCAACCCCGGGACAGGGACCCTACGAGCAGTACTTC.

This clonotype has ten or more counts. The rearrangement links TRBV12-3 or TRBV12-4 to TRBJ1-6; maybe TRBD1 (6 bases). The CDR3 length is 16 residues. V was cut by 5 bases and J by 7 bases, with 18 bases left in between. The chain's CDR3 is CASSPRGGQGNSPLHF. CDR3 coding DNA: TGTGCCAGCAGTCCTAGGGGGGGGCAGGGAAATTCACCCCTCCACTTT.